This T cell receptor (beta chain) emerged from a study of blood T cell repertoires in COVID-19. Overall study context: Acute-phase and convalescent COVID-19 samples originated in the United States, Italy and Spain. In each case, the material was cDNA or gDNA derived from T cells, B-cell-depleted T cells, or PBMCs.

This CDR3 region has 13 residues. The V gene end was trimmed by 5 bases and the J gene end by 4 bases; junction bases not matched to a gene: 0. The assay was immunoSEQ multiplex PCR, and TCRdb's table has in-frame clones only and misses some. The data hold around 87,000 clones, with approximately 90% observed a single time. This clone is a singleton in its sample. The specimen was peripheral blood. The chain links TRBV12-3 or TRBV12-4 to TRBJ1-5; 9 bases line up with TRBD1. This clonotype was sampled from a middle-aged man with acute or convalescent COVID-19. The CDR3 protein is CASSGTGNQPQHF. The CDR3 bases are TGTGCCAGCAGTGGGACAGGGAATCAGCCCCAGCATTTT.